Each of the 30 T cell receptor beta chains below was sequenced from the same sample in a study of T cell repertoires in cytomegalovirus infection. MiXCR was run by TCRdb on the reads, yielding one entry per CDR3 protein. The sample has 20,000 to 25,000 distinct CDR3 sequences, over 40% seen once. Their antigen targets remain unknown. Material: CD8+ T cells from cultured PBMCs, obtained from culture after CMV antigen stimulation. Every receptor here comes from a human donor in good health (CMV status not recorded). Some clones in this sample may be carry-over from other donors' samples.

This chain connects TRBV27 to TRBJ2-7; a weak D match, TRBD2 (6 bases). Trimming stripped 6 bases from V and 4 bases from J, with 10 bases between. The CDR3 loop spans 12 amino acids. Germline CDR1 and CDR2: MNHEY and SMNVEV (reference sequence). The CDR3 loop reads CASSTGGYEQYF. CDR3 DNA sequence: TGTGCCAGCAGCACTGGGGGGTACGAGCAGTACTTC.

This clonotype has only a few counts. The rearrangement joins TRBV7-6 to TRBJ1-2; D remains ambiguous. V was shortened by 0 bases and J by 2 bases, with 10 bases between the two germline ends. CDR1 is SGHVS, CDR2 FNYEAQ, per germline. The CDR3 extends over 15 amino acids. The CDR3 protein is CASSLAAAANYGYTF. For the CDR3, the DNA is TGTGCCAGCAGCTTAGCGGCGGCAGCCAACTATGGCTACACCTTC.

The chain combines TRBV4-3 with TRBJ2-1, with 11 nucleotides matching TRBD2. The CDR3 has 17 amino acids. J was trimmed by 9 bases and V by 3 bases; bases with no gene match: 13. Germline assignment: CDR1 LGHNA and CDR2 YSLEER. CDR3 in DNA: TGCGCCAGCAGCCAGGGGACTACTAGCGGGAGTAGGGGTGAGCAGTTCTTC. It is translated as CASSQGTTSGSRGEQFF.

This CDR3 reads CASSHRGAGANVLTF. Written as DNA, the CDR3 is TGTGCCAGCAGCCATAGGGGGGCTGGGGCCAACGTCCTGACTTTT. This chain connects TRBV26 to TRBJ2-6; TRBD1, the table's D call, was not compared with the DNA. TRBV26 is marked as a pseudogene. The CDR3 is made up of 15 amino acids.

This clonotype showed up many times. The chain has TRBV7-2 and TRBJ1-1; D remains ambiguous. Germline V gene data show CDR1 as SGHTA and CDR2 as FQGNSA. This CDR3 has 14 amino acids. V lost 1 base and J 7 bases, leaving 13 bases between the germline ends. CDR3 in DNA: TGTGCCAGCAGCTTAGTCATGGGTAAAGGTGAAGCTTTCTTT. Translation gives CASSLVMGKGEAFF.

This sequence joins TRBV11-2 and TRBJ2-1; 13 nucleotides agree with TRBD2. The CDR3 totals 18 residues. The V gene's germline CDR1 is SGHAT and CDR2 FQNNGV. V was pared by 0 bases and J by 9 bases, with 11 bases of the junction left unmatched. CDR3 DNA sequence: TGTGCCAGCAGCTTAGATCCGGGACTAGCGGGGAAGGAGGGTGAGCAGTTCTTC. It yields the protein CASSLDPGLAGKEGEQFF.

The V and J genes are TRBV27 and TRBJ2-1; 9 bases match TRBD1. Trimming cost V 3 bases and J 7 bases; bases outside gene matches: 13. Germline V gives CDR1 MNHEY, CDR2 SMNVEV (reference sequence). The CDR3 spans 17 residues. DNA of the CDR3: TGTGCCAGCAGTTTCGACACCGGGACAGGGTTTGCAAATGAGCAGTTCTTC. Translating gives CASSFDTGTGFANEQFF.

V usage is TRBV11-2 and J usage is TRBJ1-1, with D hard to call. This CDR3 region has 13 residues. The germline V gene has CDR1 SGHAT and CDR2 FQNNGV. Trimming cost V 3 bases and J 1 base, with 6 bases left between them. CDR3 in DNA: TGTGCCAGCAGCTTTGGCAAGAACACTGAAGCTTTCTTT. Its protein is CASSFGKNTEAFF.

The V gene is TRBV7-9, the J gene TRBJ2-3; D call uncertain. The germline V gene has CDR1 SEHNR and CDR2 FQNEAQ (reference sequence). Trimming took off 5 bases at V and 7 bases at J, with 4 bases between the two ends. This CDR3 contains 10 residues. The CDR3 sequence: CASSINTQYF. CDR3 bases: TGTGCCAGCAGCATAAATACGCAGTATTTT.

This clonotype came up a few times. V usage is TRBV3-1 and J usage is TRBJ1-1, with D tentatively TRBD1 (6 bases). V lost 1 base and J lost 5, with 8 bases in between. The length of the CDR3 is 13 residues. Germline V lookup: CDR1 LGHDT, CDR2 YNNKEL (reference sequence). The CDR3 loop is CASSQAGTTEAFF. DNA for the CDR3: TGTGCCAGCAGCCAAGCCGGGACAACTGAAGCTTTCTTT. Full variable domain (missing parts from reference TRBV3-1 and TRBJ1-1): DTAVSQTPKYLVTQMGNDKSIKCEQNLGHDTMYWYKQDSKKFLKIMFSYNNKELIINETVPNRFSPKSPDKAHLNLHINSLELGDSAVYFCASSQAGTTEAFFGQGTRLTVV.

The chain uses TRBV7-4 and TRBJ1-2; possible D gene TRBD1, 5 bases. V was trimmed by 5 bases and J by 7 bases, leaving 14 bases between them. Germline CDR1 reads SGHVT; CDR2 reads SQSDAQ. CDR3 length: 13 amino acids. The CDR3, as DNA: TGTGCCAGCAGCCCCCCAGGGCTGGTTGGCTACACCTTC. This translates into CASSPPGLVGYTF.

The chain uses TRBV4-2 and TRBJ2-2, with a weak D call TRBD1 (6 bases). The CDR3 loop spans 16 amino acids. The V gene's germline CDR1 is LGHNA and CDR2 YNFKEQ. The V end was cut by 1 base, the J end by 1 base, with 10 bases between. The CDR3 here is CASSQAPTGNTGELFF. The CDR3 DNA is TGTGCCAGCAGCCAAGCCCCGACAGGGAACACCGGGGAGCTGTTTTTT.

This clonotype was seen only once. The chain carries TRBV29-1 and TRBJ2-7, with TRBD1 matching 7 bases. CDR3 size: 12 residues. Germline loops: CDR1 SQVTM, CDR2 ANQGSEA. Trimming took 5 bases from V and 6 from J; bases not matched to a gene: 7. The CDR3 coding sequence is TGCAGCGTTCTCATCCCAGGGGGCGAGCAGTACTTC. This translates into CSVLIPGGEQYF.

The V gene is TRBV7-2, the J gene TRBJ2-1; D gene uncertain. Per germline, CDR1 SGHTA and CDR2 FQGNSA. The CDR3 totals 10 residues. The ends were cut back, 4 bases at V and 12 bases at J, with 7 bases in the middle. Here the CDR3 DNA reads TGTGCCAGCAGCTCTGAAGGGCAGTTCTTC. Protein sequence: CASSSEGQFF.

This clonotype has just a few counts. The rearrangement uses TRBV7-3 and TRBJ2-1; the D gene is possibly TRBD2 (5 bases). The V gene lost 5 bases and the J gene lost 7 bases, with 18 bases spanning the gap. The germline V gene encodes CDR1 SGHTA and CDR2 FQGTGA. This CDR3 has 15 amino acids. The CDR3 loop is CASSTSGVSLNEQFF. The CDR3 nucleotides read TGTGCCAGCAGCACCAGCGGAGTATCTTTGAATGAGCAGTTCTTC.

CDR3 residues: CASSQADSVGAYNEQFF. In DNA, the CDR3 is TGCGCCAGCAGCCAAGCGGATTCGGTGGGGGCCTACAATGAGCAGTTCTTC. The V gene is TRBV4-1, the J gene TRBJ2-1; perhaps D is TRBD1 or TRBD2 (5 bases each). V lost 1 base, J lost 2 bases, and 15 bases lay in between. Germline values: CDR1 MGHRA, CDR2 YSYEKL. The CDR3 is 17 residues long.

This chain connects TRBV7-2 to TRBJ1-1; D perhaps matches TRBD1 (5 bases). CDR3 size: 18 residues. The V gene lost 2 bases and the J gene lost 1 base, with 20 bases spanning the gap. The V gene's germline CDR1 is SGHTA and CDR2 FQGNSA. The CDR3 loop reads CASSLRGGGVERNTEAFF. The CDR3 nucleotides read TGTGCCAGCAGCTTAAGGGGCGGCGGGGTAGAACGGAACACTGAAGCTTTCTTT. Looking up the rest from reference TRBV7-2 and TRBJ1-1 gives the full variable domain: GAGVSQSPSNKVTEKGKDVELRCDPISGHTALYWYRQSLGQGLEFLIYFQGNSAPDKSGLPSDRFSAERTGGSVSTLTIQRTQQEDSAVYLCASSLRGGGVERNTEAFFGQGTRLTVV.

The V and J genes are TRBV7-8 and TRBJ1-1; 9 bases agree with TRBD1. Germline assignment: CDR1 SGHVS and CDR2 FQNEAQ. V was pared by 3 bases and J by 1 base, with 0 bases of the junction left unmatched. This CDR3 is built from 14 residues. In DNA form, the CDR3 reads TGTGCCAGCAGCTTGACAGGGGGGAACACTGAAGCTTTCTTT. It translates to CASSLTGGNTEAFF.

This clonotype came up a few times. The chain has TRBV7-9 and TRBJ1-1; 8 bases line up with TRBD1. The CDR3 loop spans 15 amino acids. The V gene's germline CDR1 is SEHNR and CDR2 FQNEAQ (reference sequence). V shed 5 bases and J 6 bases; nucleotides not matched to a gene: 11. The CDR3 DNA reads as TGTGCCAGCAGCGCTAAAGGACAGGGAGTATCTGAAGCTTTCTTT. Residues: CASSAKGQGVSEAFF.

This clonotype showed up many times. This chain uses TRBV4-2 with TRBJ2-7; TRBD2 matches 11 bases. CDR3 length equals 16 residues. The germline CDR1 and CDR2 sequences are LGHNA and YNFKEQ. Trimming cost V 0 bases and J 2 bases; bases outside gene matches: 3. Here the CDR3 DNA reads TGTGCCAGCAGCCAAGAGATACTAGCGGGGGCCTACGAGCAGTACTTC. It is translated as CASSQEILAGAYEQYF.

Ten or more counts support this clonotype. The chain is built from TRBV20-1 and TRBJ2-1; D may match TRBD1 or TRBD2 (5 bases each). CDR1 DFQATT and CDR2 SNEGSKA come from the germline V gene (reference sequence). This CDR3 has 14 amino acids. V was cut by 6 bases and J by 9 bases, with 21 bases left in between. The CDR3 region is CSAPGQFGEIEQFF. The CDR3 coding sequence is TGCAGTGCCCCAGGGCAATTTGGGGAGATTGAGCAGTTCTTC.

This chain links TRBV6-1 with TRBJ1-5; D gene uncertain. The V gene lost 0 bases and the J gene lost 6 bases, with 6 bases spanning the gap. The CDR3 length is 13 residues. Germline lookup yields CDR1 MNHNS and CDR2 SASEGT. The CDR3 region is CASSEAWGQPQHF. The CDR3 DNA reads as TGTGCCAGCAGTGAAGCCTGGGGTCAGCCCCAGCATTTT.

This rearrangement joins TRBV5-5 to TRBJ2-1, with 8 bases fitting TRBD2. CDR3 length: 14 amino acids. The germline gives CDR1 SGHKS, CDR2 YYEKEE (reference sequence). Unmatched junction bases numbered 7, after V lost 1 base and J lost 10 bases. The CDR3: CASSLSGGPKEQFF. The CDR3 coding sequence is TGTGCCAGCAGCTTGTCGGGGGGGCCGAAAGAGCAGTTCTTC.

This rearrangement joins TRBV6-2 or TRBV6-3 to TRBJ2-7; maybe TRBD1 (6 bases). V was pared by 0 bases and J by 4 bases, with 16 bases between. The CDR3 loop spans 16 amino acids. In germline, CDR1 is MNHEY, CDR2 SVGEGT. In DNA form, the CDR3 reads TGTGCCAGCAGTTACTCTTTCGACAGGCGGACATACGAGCAGTACTTC. Translated: CASSYSFDRRTYEQYF.

The chain uses TRBV7-4 and TRBJ2-5, with D unclear. CDR1 SGHVT and CDR2 SQSDAQ come from the germline V gene. This CDR3 contains 12 residues. V lost 5 bases and J lost 5, with 9 bases in between. This CDR3 reads CASSPTFETQYF. The CDR3 nucleotides are TGTGCCAGCAGCCCGACATTTGAGACCCAGTACTTC.

The chain's CDR3 is CAAVVSTDTQYF. CDR3 bases: TGTGCAGCCGTAGTAAGCACAGATACGCAGTATTTT. This sequence joins TRBV7-2 and TRBJ2-3; D is unresolved. The CDR3 extends over 12 amino acids. The germline V gene encodes CDR1 SGHTA and CDR2 FQGNSA.

This clonotype was observed a handful of times. The chain links TRBV30 to TRBJ2-1; D remains ambiguous. The germline CDR1 and CDR2 sequences are GTSNPN and SVGIG (reference sequence). Trimming removed 3 bases at V and 2 bases at J, with 8 bases between. The CDR3 sequence is 13 residues long. The CDR3 nucleotides read TGTGCCTGGAGGCCGCTGGCCTACAATGAGCAGTTCTTC. Translating gives CAWRPLAYNEQFF. Variable domain in full (rest from reference TRBV30 and TRBJ2-1): SQTIHQWPATLVQPVGSPLSLECTVEGTSNPNLYWYRQAAGRGLQLLFYSVGIGQISSEVPQNLSASRPQDRQFILSSKKLLLSDSGFYLCAWRPLAYNEQFFGPGTRLTVL.

This clonotype has just a few counts. The chain employs TRBV14 and TRBJ2-5; D might be TRBD2 (6 bases). The V gene's germline CDR1 is SGHDN and CDR2 FVKESK. The CDR3 consists of 14 residues. Trimming took off 4 bases at V and 4 bases at J, with 13 bases between the two ends. The CDR3 region is CASSRHGTAETQYF. The DNA of the CDR3 is TGTGCCAGCAGCCGGCACGGGACTGCAGAGACCCAGTACTTC.

The chain uses TRBV4-3 and TRBJ2-7; 8 bases agree with TRBD2. CDR3 length equals 16 residues. With 2 bases clipped from V and 0 bases from J, the junction kept 6 bases outside the gene matches. Germline V gene data show CDR1 as LGHNA and CDR2 as YSLEER. The CDR3 region is CASSQQAGDPSYEQYF. DNA of the CDR3: TGCGCCAGCAGCCAACAAGCGGGGGACCCCTCCTACGAGCAGTACTTC.

V usage is TRBV27 and J usage is TRBJ1-2; TRBD1 agrees at 7 bases. V was clipped by 7 bases and J by 3 bases; unmatched bases: 11. Germline CDR1 is MNHEY and CDR2 is SMNVEV (reference sequence). The CDR3 loop spans 15 amino acids. The DNA of the CDR3 is TGTGCCAGCAAGAACGGGACAGCCCTTCACTATGGCTACACCTTC. Amino acid sequence: CASKNGTALHYGYTF.